This is a list of T cell receptor beta chains from one sample in a study of technical replicates of blood from several donors. Assay used: immunoSEQ multiplex PCR; TCRdb lists only in-frame clones, some missing. Counted here are around 12,000 clones, about 94% occurring once; the ten biggest clones make up less than 9%. The sequencing input was PBMCs. These receptor sequences come from a human donor in good health. CDR3s include the opening cysteine and the closing phenylalanine or tryptophan. D genes are given only for firm matches. Clone size is given for some rows only: seen once, a few or many times, or a class if the clone is expanded.

abundance	v_gene	j_gene	d_gene	CDR3nt	CDR3aa
NA	TRBV7-3	TRBJ2-7	NA	TGTGCCAGCAGCTACTTTGCAACCGGTACCGCGGAGCAGTACTTC	CASSYFATGTAEQYF
NA	TRBV7-3	TRBJ2-1	TRBD2	TGTGCCAGCAGCCCCCGGGGTAGCGGGAGTGTGGGTGAGCAGTTCTTC	CASSPRGSGSVGEQFF
NA	TRBV7-6	TRBJ1-3	TRBD1	TGTGCCAGCAGCACTAGACAGGGTCTCAGTGGAAACACCATATATTTT	CASSTRQGLSGNTIYF
NA	TRBV2	TRBJ2-7	TRBD2	TGTGCCAGCAGTGAGGCAGCGGGAGGCCCCTACGAGCAGTACTTC	CASSEAAGGPYEQYF
NA	TRBV5-1	TRBJ2-7	NA	TGCGCCAGCAGCTTGGCTGGCCCAGATAACCACGAGCAGTACTTC	CASSLAGPDNHEQYF
NA	TRBV11-3	TRBJ2-1	TRBD2	TGTGCCAGCAGCTCGGGACTAGCGGGAGTTGAGCAGTTCTTC	CASSSGLAGVEQFF
NA	TRBV5-1	TRBJ1-3	NA	TGCGCCAGCAGCTTTGTCGGGGGTACTGGAAACACCATATATTTT	CASSFVGGTGNTIYF
NA	TRBV10-1	TRBJ1-3	NA	TGCGCCAGCAGTGATCGAGACAGAAGGGCCACCATATATTTT	CASSDRDRRATIYF
NA	TRBV5-1	TRBJ2-1	TRBD2	TGCGCCAGCAGCTCCAGACTAGCGGGAGGATACAATGAGCAGTTCTTC	CASSSRLAGGYNEQFF
NA	TRBV29-1	TRBJ2-1	NA	TGCAGCGTTGAAGGAGGGTCCTACAATGAGCAGTTCTTC	CSVEGGSYNEQFF
NA	TRBV20-1	TRBJ2-7	TRBD2	TGCAGTGCTCGGGGGGCCTACGAGCAGTACTTC	CSARGAYEQYF
NA	TRBV2	TRBJ1-1	NA	TGTGCCAGCAGGGACAGCAAGAACACTGAAGCTTTCTTT	CASRDSKNTEAFF
NA	TRBV7-2	TRBJ2-2	TRBD2	TGTGCCAGCAGCCCTAGCGGGAGGACCACCGGGGAGCTGTTTTTT	CASSPSGRTTGELFF
once	TRBV5-4	TRBJ2-2	TRBD2	TGTGCCAGCAGCGTAGGAATAGCGGGAGGAACGCCGAACACCGGGGAGCTGTTTTTT	CASSVGIAGGTPNTGELFF
NA	TRBV10-2	TRBJ1-1	TRBD1	TGCGCCAGCAGGGAACAGGGGGGCACTGAAGCTTTCTTT	CASREQGGTEAFF
NA	TRBV6-1	TRBJ2-5	TRBD1	TGTGCCAGCAGGACAGGGGTCCCAGAGACCCAGTACTTC	CASRTGVPETQYF
NA	TRBV7-9	TRBJ2-7	TRBD1	TGTGCCAGCAGCTTAGGGCAGGGGGCAGGCGAGCAGTACTTC	CASSLGQGAGEQYF
NA	TRBV10-3	TRBJ2-1	TRBD2	TGTGCCATCAGAGATAGCGGGGGAGACAATGAGCAGTTCTTC	CAIRDSGGDNEQFF
NA	TRBV27	TRBJ2-3	TRBD1	TGTGCCAGCAGGAACCGACAGGGCCCAGATACGCAGTATTTT	CASRNRQGPDTQYF
NA	TRBV5-4	TRBJ1-4	TRBD1	TGTGCCAGCAGCTTTGGACAGGGGGCTCTTGGTGGTAATGAAAAACTGTTTTTT	CASSFGQGALGGNEKLFF
NA	TRBV2	TRBJ1-1	TRBD1	TGTGCCAGTGGACAGGAGAACACTGAAGCTTTCTTT	CASGQENTEAFF
NA	TRBV27	TRBJ2-7	NA	TGTGCCAGCCGCGGGATCGGGTACGAGCAGTACTTC	CASRGIGYEQYF
NA	TRBV6-6	TRBJ1-2	TRBD1	TGTGCCAGCAGTCAGCTCCGGGACAGGCCTAACTATGGCTACACCTTC	CASSQLRDRPNYGYTF
NA	TRBV6-1	TRBJ2-5	NA	TGTGCCAGCATGGAGCAGAGAACCCAGTACTTC	CASMEQRTQYF
NA	TRBV7-9	TRBJ1-4	NA	TGTGCCAGCAGCTTAGGACAGTTTAATGAAAAACTGTTTTTT	CASSLGQFNEKLFF
NA	TRBV7-2	TRBJ1-5	TRBD1	TGTGCCAGCAGCTCGGGACAGGGTAGTAGTCAGCCCCAGCATTTT	CASSSGQGSSQPQHF
NA	TRBV7-9	TRBJ2-1	TRBD1	TGTGCCAGCAGCACGGGACAGGGTAATGAGCAGTTCTTC	CASSTGQGNEQFF